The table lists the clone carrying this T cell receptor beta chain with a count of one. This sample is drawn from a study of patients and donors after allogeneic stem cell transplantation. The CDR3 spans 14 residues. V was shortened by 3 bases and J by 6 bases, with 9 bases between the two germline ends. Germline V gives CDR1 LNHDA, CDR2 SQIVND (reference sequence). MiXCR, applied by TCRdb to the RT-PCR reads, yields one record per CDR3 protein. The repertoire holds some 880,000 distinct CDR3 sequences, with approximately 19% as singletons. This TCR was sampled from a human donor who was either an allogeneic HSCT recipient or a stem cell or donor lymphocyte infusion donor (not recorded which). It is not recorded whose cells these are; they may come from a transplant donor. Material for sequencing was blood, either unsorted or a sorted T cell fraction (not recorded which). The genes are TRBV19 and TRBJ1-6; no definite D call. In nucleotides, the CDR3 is TGTGCCAGTAGTATTGAGGTTTCTAATTCACCCCTCCACTTT. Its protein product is CASSIEVSNSPLHF.